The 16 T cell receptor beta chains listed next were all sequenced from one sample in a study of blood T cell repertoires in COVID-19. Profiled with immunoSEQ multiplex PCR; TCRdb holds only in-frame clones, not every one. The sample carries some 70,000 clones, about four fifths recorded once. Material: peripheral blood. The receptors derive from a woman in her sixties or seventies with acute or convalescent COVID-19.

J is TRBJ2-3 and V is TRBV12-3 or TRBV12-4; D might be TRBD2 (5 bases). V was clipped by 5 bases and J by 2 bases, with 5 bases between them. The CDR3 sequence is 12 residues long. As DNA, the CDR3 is TGTGCCAGCAGTCGGGACACAGATACGCAGTATTTT. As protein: CASSRDTDTQYF.

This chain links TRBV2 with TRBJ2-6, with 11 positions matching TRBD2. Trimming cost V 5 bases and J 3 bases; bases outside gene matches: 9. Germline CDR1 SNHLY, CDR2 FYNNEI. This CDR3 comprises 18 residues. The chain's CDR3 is CASSSGTSGLVGANVLTF. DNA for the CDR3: TGTGCCAGCAGTTCCGGGACTAGCGGTTTGGTTGGGGCCAACGTCCTGACTTTC.

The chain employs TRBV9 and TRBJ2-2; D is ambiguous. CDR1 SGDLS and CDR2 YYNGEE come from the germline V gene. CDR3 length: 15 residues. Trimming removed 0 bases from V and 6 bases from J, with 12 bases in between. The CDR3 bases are TGTGCCAGCAGCGTAGCCGGCTATAGCCCCGGGGAGCTGTTTTTT. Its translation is CASSVAGYSPGELFF. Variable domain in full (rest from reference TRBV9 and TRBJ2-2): DSGVTQTPKHLITATGQRVTLRCSPRSGDLSVYWYQQSLDQGLQFLIQYYNGEERAKGNILERFSAQQFPDLHSELNLSSLELGDSALYFCASSVAGYSPGELFFGEGSRLTVL.

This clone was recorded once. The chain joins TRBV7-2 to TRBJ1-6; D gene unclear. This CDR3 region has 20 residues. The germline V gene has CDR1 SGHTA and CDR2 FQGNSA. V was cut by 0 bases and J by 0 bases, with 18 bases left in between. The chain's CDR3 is CASSLAVPGLGSSYNSPLHF. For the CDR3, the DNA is TGTGCCAGCAGCTTAGCGGTGCCCGGGCTAGGGAGCTCCTATAATTCACCCCTCCACTTT.

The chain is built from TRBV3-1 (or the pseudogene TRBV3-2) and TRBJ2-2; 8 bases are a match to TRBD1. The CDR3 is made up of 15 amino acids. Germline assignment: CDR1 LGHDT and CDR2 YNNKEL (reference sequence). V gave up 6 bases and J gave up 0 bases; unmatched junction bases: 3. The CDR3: CASSPDRANTGELFF. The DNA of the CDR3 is TGTGCCAGCAGTCCGGACAGGGCGAACACCGGGGAGCTGTTTTTT.

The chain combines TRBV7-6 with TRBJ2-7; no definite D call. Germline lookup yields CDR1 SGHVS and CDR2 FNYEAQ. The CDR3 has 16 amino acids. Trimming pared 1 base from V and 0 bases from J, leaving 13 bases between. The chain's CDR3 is CASSLGHGVSSYEQYF. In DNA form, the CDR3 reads TGTGCCAGCAGCTTAGGACATGGCGTAAGCTCCTACGAGCAGTACTTC.

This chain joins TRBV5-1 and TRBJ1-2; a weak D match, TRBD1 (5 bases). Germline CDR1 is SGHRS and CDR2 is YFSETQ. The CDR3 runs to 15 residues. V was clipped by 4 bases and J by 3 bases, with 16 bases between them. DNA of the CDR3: TGCGCCAGCAGCAGGAGGGACCCCCCCGACTATGGCTACACCTTC. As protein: CASSRRDPPDYGYTF.

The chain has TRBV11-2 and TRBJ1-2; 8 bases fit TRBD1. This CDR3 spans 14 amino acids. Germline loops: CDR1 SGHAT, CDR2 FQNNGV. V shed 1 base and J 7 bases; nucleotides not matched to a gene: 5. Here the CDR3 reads CASSLGTGSIGYTF. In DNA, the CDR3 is TGTGCCAGCAGCTTAGGGACAGGGTCAATTGGCTACACCTTC.

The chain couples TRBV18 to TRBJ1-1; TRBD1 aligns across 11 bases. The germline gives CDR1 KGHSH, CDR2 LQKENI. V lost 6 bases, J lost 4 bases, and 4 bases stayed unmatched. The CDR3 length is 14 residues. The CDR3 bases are TGTGCCAGCTCCGGACAGGGGGCCGGCACTGAAGCTTTCTTT. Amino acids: CASSGQGAGTEAFF.

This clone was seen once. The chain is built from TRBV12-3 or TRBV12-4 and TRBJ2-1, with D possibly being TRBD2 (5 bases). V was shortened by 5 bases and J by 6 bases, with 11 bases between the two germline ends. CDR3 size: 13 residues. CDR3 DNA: TGTGCCAGCAGTAGGCTAGCCTTCAATGAGCAGTTCTTC. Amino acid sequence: CASSRLAFNEQFF.

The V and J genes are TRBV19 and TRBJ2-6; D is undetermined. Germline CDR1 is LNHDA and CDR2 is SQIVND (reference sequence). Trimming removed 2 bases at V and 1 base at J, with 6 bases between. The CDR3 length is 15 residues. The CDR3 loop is CASSILVSGANVLTF. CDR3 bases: TGTGCCAGTAGTATACTCGTTTCTGGGGCCAACGTCCTGACTTTC.

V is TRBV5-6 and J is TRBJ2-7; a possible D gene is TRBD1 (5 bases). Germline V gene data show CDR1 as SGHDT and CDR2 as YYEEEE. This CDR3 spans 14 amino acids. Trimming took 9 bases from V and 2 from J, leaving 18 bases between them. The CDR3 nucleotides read TGTGCCACCTCCGTCCAGGGTAAAGCCTACGAGCAGTACTTC. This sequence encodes CATSVQGKAYEQYF.

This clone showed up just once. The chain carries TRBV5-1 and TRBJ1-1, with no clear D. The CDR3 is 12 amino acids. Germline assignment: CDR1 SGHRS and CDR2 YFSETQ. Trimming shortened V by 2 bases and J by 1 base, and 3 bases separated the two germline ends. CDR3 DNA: TGCGCCAGCAGCTTCCGGAACACTGAAGCTTTCTTT. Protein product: CASSFRNTEAFF.

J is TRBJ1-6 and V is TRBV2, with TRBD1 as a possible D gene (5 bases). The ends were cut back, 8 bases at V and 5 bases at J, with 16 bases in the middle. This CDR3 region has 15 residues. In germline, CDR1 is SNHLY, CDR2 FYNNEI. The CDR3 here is CASSPQGLNNSPLHF. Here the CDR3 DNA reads TGTGCCAGCTCTCCGCAGGGTTTGAATAATTCACCCCTCCACTTT. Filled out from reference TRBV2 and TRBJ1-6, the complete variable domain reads EPEVTQTPSHQVTQMGQEVILRCVPISNHLYFYWYRQILGQKVEFLVSFYNNEISEKSEIFDDQFSVERPDGSNFTLKIRSTKLEDSAMYFCASSPQGLNNSPLHFGNGTRLTVT.

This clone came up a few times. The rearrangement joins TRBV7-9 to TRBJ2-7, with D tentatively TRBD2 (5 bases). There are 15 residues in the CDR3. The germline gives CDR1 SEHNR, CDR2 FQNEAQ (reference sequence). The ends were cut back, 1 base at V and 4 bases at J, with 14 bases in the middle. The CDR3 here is CASSLDGIFPYEQYF. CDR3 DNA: TGTGCCAGCAGCTTAGACGGGATCTTTCCTTACGAGCAGTACTTC. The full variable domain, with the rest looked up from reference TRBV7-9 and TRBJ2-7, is DTGVSQNPRHKITKRGQNVTFRCDPISEHNRLYWYRQTLGQGPEFLTYFQNEAQLEKSRLLSDRFSAERPKGSFSTLEIQRTEQGDSAMYLCASSLDGIFPYEQYFGPGTRLTVT.

The CDR3 is CASSVVRWAGEKLFF. The CDR3 DNA follows: TGTGCCAGCAGCGTGGTTCGTTGGGCCGGTGAAAAACTGTTTTTT. J is TRBJ1-4 and V is TRBV9; D ambiguous. Germline values: CDR1 SGDLS, CDR2 YYNGEE. V was clipped by 2 bases and J by 7 bases, with 15 bases between them. The CDR3 extends over 15 amino acids.